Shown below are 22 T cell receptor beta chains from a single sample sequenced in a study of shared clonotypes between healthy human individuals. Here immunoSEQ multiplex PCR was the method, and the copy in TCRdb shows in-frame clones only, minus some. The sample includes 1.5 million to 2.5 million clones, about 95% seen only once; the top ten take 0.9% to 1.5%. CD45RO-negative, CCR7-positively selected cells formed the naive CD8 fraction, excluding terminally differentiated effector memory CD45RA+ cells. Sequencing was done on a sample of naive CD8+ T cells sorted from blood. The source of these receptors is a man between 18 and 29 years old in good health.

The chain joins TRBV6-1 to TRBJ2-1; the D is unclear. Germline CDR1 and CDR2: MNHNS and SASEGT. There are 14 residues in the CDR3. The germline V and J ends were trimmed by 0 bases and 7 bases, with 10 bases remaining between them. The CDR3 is CASSEARLANEQFF. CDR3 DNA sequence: TGTGCCAGCAGTGAAGCGCGACTCGCTAATGAGCAGTTCTTC.

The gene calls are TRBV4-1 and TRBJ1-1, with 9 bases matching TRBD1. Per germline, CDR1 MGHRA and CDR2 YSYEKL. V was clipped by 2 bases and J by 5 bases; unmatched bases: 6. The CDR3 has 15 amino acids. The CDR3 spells CASSQLQGARTEAFF. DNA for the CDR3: TGCGCCAGCAGCCAATTACAGGGGGCGAGGACTGAAGCTTTCTTT.

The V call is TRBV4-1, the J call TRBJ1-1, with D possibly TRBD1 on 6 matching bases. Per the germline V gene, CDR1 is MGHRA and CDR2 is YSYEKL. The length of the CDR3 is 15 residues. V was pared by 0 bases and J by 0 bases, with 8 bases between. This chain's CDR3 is CASSQDAGVNTEAFF. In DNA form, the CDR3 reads TGCGCCAGCAGCCAAGATGCAGGGGTGAACACTGAAGCTTTCTTT.

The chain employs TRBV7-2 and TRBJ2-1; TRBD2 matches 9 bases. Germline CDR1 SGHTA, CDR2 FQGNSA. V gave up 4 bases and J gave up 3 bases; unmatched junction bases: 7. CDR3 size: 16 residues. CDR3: CASSSLAGANYNEQFF. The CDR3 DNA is TGTGCCAGCAGCTCCTTAGCGGGAGCAAACTACAATGAGCAGTTCTTC.

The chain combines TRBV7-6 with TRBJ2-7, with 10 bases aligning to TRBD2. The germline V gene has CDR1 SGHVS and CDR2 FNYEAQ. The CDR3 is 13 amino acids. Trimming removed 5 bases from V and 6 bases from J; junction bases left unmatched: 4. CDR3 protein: CASSPSGSTEQYF. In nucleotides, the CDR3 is TGTGCCAGCAGCCCTAGCGGGAGTACCGAGCAGTACTTC. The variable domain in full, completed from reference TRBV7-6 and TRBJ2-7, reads GAGVSQSPRYKVTKRGQDVALRCDPISGHVSLYWYRQALGQGPEFLTYFNYEAQQDKSGLPNDRFSAERPEGSISTLTIQRTEQRDSAMYRCASSPSGSTEQYFGPGTRLTVT.

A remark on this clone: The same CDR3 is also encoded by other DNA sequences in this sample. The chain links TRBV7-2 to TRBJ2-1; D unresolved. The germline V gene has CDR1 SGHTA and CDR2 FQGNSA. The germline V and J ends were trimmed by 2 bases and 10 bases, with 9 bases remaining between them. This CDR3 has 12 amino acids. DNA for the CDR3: TGTGCCAGCAGCTTAACCCGTGGGGAGCAGTTCTTC. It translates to CASSLTRGEQFF. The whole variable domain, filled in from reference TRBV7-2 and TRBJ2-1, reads GAGVSQSPSNKVTEKGKDVELRCDPISGHTALYWYRQSLGQGLEFLIYFQGNSAPDKSGLPSDRFSAERTGGSVSTLTIQRTQQEDSAVYLCASSLTRGEQFFGPGTRLTVL.

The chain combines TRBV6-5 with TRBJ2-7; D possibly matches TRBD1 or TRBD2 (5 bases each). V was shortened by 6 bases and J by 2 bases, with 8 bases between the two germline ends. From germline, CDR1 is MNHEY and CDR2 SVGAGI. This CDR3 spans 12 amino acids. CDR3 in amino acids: CASSRDPYEQYF. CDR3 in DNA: TGTGCCAGCAGCCGGGACCCCTACGAGCAGTACTTC.

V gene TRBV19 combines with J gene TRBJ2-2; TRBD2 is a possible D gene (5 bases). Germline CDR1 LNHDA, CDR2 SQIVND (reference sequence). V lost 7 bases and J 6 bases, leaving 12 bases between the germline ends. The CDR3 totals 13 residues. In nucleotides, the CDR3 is TGTGCCAGTACTCCCGGGGTTCCCGGGGAGCTGTTTTTT. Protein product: CASTPGVPGELFF.

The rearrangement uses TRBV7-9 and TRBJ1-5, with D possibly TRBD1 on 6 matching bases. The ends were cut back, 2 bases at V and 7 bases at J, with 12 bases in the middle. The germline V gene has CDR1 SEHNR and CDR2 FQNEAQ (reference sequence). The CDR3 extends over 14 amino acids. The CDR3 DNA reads TGTGCCAGCAGCTTAACAACAGGGATACAGCCCCAGCATTTT. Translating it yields CASSLTTGIQPQHF. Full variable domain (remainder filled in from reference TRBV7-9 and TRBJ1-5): DTGVSQNPRHKITKRGQNVTFRCDPISEHNRLYWYRQTLGQGPEFLTYFQNEAQLEKSRLLSDRFSAERPKGSFSTLEIQRTEQGDSAMYLCASSLTTGIQPQHFGDGTRLSIL.

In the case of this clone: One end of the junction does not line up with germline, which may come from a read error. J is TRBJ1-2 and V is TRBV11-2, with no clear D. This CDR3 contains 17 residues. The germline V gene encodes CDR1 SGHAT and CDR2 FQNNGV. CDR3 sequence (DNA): TGTGCCAGCAGCTTTCCTGAGATTGAATGGAGTAACTATGGCTACACCTTT. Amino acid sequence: CASSFPEIEWSNYGYTF.

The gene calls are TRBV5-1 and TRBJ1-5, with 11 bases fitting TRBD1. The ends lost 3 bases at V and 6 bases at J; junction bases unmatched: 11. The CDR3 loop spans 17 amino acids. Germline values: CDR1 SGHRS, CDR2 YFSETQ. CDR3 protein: CASSCGGGQGDRQPQHF. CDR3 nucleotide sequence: TGCGCCAGCAGCTGTGGAGGGGGACAGGGGGACCGTCAGCCCCAGCATTTT. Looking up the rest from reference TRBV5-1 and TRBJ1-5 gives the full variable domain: KAGVTQTPRYLIKTRGQQVTLSCSPISGHRSVSWYQQTPGQGLQFLFEYFSETQRNKGNFPGRFSGRQFSNSRSEMNVSTLELGDSALYLCASSCGGGQGDRQPQHFGDGTRLSIL.

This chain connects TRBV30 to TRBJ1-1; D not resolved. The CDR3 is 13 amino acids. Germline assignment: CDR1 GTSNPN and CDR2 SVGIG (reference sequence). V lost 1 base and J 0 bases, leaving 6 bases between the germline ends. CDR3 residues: CAWSAEMNTEAFF. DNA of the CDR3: TGTGCCTGGAGTGCGGAAATGAACACTGAAGCTTTCTTT.

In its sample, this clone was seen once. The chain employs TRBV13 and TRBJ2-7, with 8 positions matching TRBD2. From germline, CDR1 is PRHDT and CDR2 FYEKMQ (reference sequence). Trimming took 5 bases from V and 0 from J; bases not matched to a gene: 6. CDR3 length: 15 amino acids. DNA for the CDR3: TGTGCCAGCAGCCCGGGGGGGACTAGCTCCTACGAGCAGTACTTC. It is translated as CASSPGGTSSYEQYF.

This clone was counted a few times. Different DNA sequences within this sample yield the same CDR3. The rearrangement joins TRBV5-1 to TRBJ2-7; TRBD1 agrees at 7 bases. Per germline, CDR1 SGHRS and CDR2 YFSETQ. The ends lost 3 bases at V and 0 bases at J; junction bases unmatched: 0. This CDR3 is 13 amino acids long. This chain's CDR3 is CASSWDSSYEQYF. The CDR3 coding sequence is TGCGCCAGCAGCTGGGACAGCTCCTACGAGCAGTACTTC. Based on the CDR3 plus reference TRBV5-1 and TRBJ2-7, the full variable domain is KAGVTQTPRYLIKTRGQQVTLSCSPISGHRSVSWYQQTPGQGLQFLFEYFSETQRNKGNFPGRFSGRQFSNSRSEMNVSTLELGDSALYLCASSWDSSYEQYFGPGTRLTVT.

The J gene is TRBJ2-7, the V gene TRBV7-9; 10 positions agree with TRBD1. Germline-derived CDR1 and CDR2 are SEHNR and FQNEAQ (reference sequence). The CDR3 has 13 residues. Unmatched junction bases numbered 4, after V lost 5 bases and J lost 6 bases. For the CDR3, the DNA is TGTGCCAGCAGCGCCCGGGACAGGGGCGAGCAGTACTTC. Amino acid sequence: CASSARDRGEQYF.

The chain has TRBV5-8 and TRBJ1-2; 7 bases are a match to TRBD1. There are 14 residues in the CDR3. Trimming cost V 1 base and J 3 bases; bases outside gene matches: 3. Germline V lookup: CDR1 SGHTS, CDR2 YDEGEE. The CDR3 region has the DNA TGTGCCAGCAGCTTGAGGGGGCTCTACTATGGCTACACCTTC. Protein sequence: CASSLRGLYYGYTF.

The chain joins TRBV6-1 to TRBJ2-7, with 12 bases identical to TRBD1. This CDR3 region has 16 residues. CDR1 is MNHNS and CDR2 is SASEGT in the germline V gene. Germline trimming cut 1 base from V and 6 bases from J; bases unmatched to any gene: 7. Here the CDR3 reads CASSEVLGQGAIEQYF. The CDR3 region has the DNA TGTGCCAGCAGTGAAGTTTTGGGACAGGGGGCGATCGAGCAGTACTTC.

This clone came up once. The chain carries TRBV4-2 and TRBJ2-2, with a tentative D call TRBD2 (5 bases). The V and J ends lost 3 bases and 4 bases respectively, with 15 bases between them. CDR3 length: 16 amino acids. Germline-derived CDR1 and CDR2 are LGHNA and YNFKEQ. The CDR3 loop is CASSHEIADFTGELFF. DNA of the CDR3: TGTGCCAGCAGCCATGAGATTGCGGACTTCACCGGGGAGCTGTTTTTT.

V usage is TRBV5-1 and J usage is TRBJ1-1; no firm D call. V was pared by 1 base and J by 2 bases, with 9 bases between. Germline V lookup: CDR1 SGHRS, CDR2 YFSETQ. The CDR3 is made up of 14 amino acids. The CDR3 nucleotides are TGCGCCAGCAGCTTGAAGGGCCCAAACACTGAAGCTTTCTTT. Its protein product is CASSLKGPNTEAFF. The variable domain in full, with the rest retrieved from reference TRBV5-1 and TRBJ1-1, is KAGVTQTPRYLIKTRGQQVTLSCSPISGHRSVSWYQQTPGQGLQFLFEYFSETQRNKGNFPGRFSGRQFSNSRSEMNVSTLELGDSALYLCASSLKGPNTEAFFGQGTRLTVV.

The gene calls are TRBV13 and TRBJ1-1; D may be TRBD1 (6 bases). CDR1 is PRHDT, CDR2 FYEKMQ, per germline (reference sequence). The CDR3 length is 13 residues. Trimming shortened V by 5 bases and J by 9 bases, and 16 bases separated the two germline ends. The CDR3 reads CASSRRGLHKAFF. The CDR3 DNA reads TGTGCCAGCAGCCGTCGGGGGCTTCATAAAGCTTTCTTT.

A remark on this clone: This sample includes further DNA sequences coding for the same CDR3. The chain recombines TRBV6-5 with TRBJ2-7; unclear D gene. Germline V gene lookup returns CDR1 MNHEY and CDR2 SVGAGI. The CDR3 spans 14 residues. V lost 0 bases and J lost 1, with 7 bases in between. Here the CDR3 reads CASSYSSESYEQYF. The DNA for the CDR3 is TGTGCCAGCAGTTACTCCTCGGAGTCCTACGAGCAGTACTTC.

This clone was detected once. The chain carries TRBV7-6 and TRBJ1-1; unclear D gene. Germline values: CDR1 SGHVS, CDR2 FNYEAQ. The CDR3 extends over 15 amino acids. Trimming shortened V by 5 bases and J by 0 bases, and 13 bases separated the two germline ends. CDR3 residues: CASSLPGFMNTEAFF. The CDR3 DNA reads TGTGCCAGCAGCCTTCCCGGGTTTATGAACACTGAAGCTTTCTTT. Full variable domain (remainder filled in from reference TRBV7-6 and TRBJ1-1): GAGVSQSPRYKVTKRGQDVALRCDPISGHVSLYWYRQALGQGPEFLTYFNYEAQQDKSGLPNDRFSAERPEGSISTLTIQRTEQRDSAMYRCASSLPGFMNTEAFFGQGTRLTVV.